These 31 T cell receptor beta chains were sequenced from one sample in a study of CD8 T cells in ankylosing spondylitis. Study outcomes and limitations: Ankylosing spondylitis blood appeared to carry a characteristic TCR beta motif of eight or nine highly homologous variants.

The antigens of these receptors remain unknown. TCRdb redid the calling of the 5' RACE reads with MiXCR, one entry per CDR3 protein. The sample consists of 250,000 to 350,000 distinct CDR3 sequences, roughly 8% of them appearing once. Sequenced sample: blood, either unsorted or a sorted T cell fraction (not recorded which). The receptors originated from a male donor with ankylosing spondylitis.

Ten or more counts support this clonotype. The chain has TRBV6-2 or TRBV6-3 and TRBJ2-1; D possibly corresponds to TRBD1 (5 bases). CDR1 MNHEY and CDR2 SVGEGT come from the germline V gene. The CDR3 spans 15 residues. Trimming pared 2 bases from V and 2 bases from J, leaving 10 bases between. Written as DNA, the CDR3 is TGTGCCAGCAGTTACAGGGGCGGAGCCTACAATGAGCAGTTCTTC. The encoded protein is CASSYRGGAYNEQFF.

The chain has TRBV5-1 and TRBJ2-3; possibly TRBD2 for D (6 bases). Trimming took off 4 bases at V and 2 bases at J, with 17 bases between the two ends. The CDR3 consists of 16 residues. The germline CDR1 and CDR2 sequences are SGHRS and YFSETQ. The CDR3 nucleotides are TGCGCCAGCAGCACCCAGGCGGGAAGGTCCACAGATACGCAGTATTTT. Amino acid sequence: CASSTQAGRSTDTQYF.

This clonotype was picked up a small number of times. The rearrangement uses TRBV28 and TRBJ2-7; D remains unclear. Trimming shortened V by 3 bases and J by 0 bases, and 9 bases separated the two germline ends. The CDR3 is 14 residues long. CDR1 and CDR2 from the germline V gene are MDHEN and SYDVKM. CDR3 residues: CASSFGRLSYEQYF. DNA for the CDR3: TGTGCCAGCAGTTTCGGGCGACTCTCCTACGAGCAGTACTTC.

This clonotype was detected many times. The V and J genes are TRBV11-2 and TRBJ2-7, with TRBD1 matching over 9 bases. The CDR3 is made up of 14 amino acids. The germline V gene has CDR1 SGHAT and CDR2 FQNNGV. J lost 3 bases, V lost 3 bases, and 3 bases had no gene match. CDR3 coding DNA: TGTGCCAGCAGCTTCGGGACAGGGAACTACGAGCAGTACTTC. It specifies CASSFGTGNYEQYF.

This chain uses TRBV28 with TRBJ2-7; TRBD2 might be the D (5 bases). From germline, CDR1 is MDHEN and CDR2 SYDVKM. The CDR3 covers 13 residues. Trimming stripped 2 bases from V and 9 bases from J, with 14 bases between. The CDR3 spells CASSLRGPAGQYF. CDR3 bases: TGTGCCAGCAGTTTACGGGGTCCCGCGGGGCAGTACTTC. The variable domain in full, completed from reference TRBV28 and TRBJ2-7, reads DVKVTQSSRYLVKRTGEKVFLECVQDMDHENMFWYRQDPGLGLRLIYFSYDVKMKEKGDIPEGYSVSREKKERFSLILESASTNQTSMYLCASSLRGPAGQYFGPGTRLTVT.

Only a few counts were recorded for this clonotype. The chain employs TRBV3-1 and TRBJ2-1; D gene uncertain. The CDR3 loop spans 14 amino acids. Germline loops: CDR1 LGHDT, CDR2 YNNKEL (reference sequence). The germline V and J ends were trimmed by 1 base and 2 bases, with 6 bases remaining between them. CDR3 sequence reads: CASSQATTYNEQFF. The DNA of the CDR3 is TGTGCCAGCAGCCAAGCGACCACCTACAATGAGCAGTTCTTC.

This clonotype was counted a few times. The rearrangement uses TRBV20-1 and TRBJ2-5, with 9 bases lining up with TRBD1. Germline V CDR1 and CDR2: DFQATT, SNEGSKA (reference sequence). Trimming cost V 1 base and J 4 bases; bases outside gene matches: 7. The CDR3 is 15 amino acids. The CDR3 coding sequence is TGCAGTGCTAGAGCCGGGACAGGGTTGAGAGAGACCCAGTACTTC. It translates to CSARAGTGLRETQYF.

The sample holds a few counts of this clonotype. The chain employs TRBV20-1 and TRBJ2-7; the D gene is possibly TRBD2 (5 bases). V was cut by 3 bases and J by 3 bases, with 9 bases left in between. CDR1 is DFQATT, CDR2 SNEGSKA, per germline (reference sequence). The CDR3 has 12 amino acids. The CDR3 sequence is CSASPGFYEQYF. As DNA, the CDR3 is TGCAGTGCTAGTCCGGGATTCTACGAGCAGTACTTC.

This clonotype was counted ten times or more. The chain employs TRBV7-9 and TRBJ1-2; tentative D call: TRBD1 (5 bases). The CDR3 sequence is 14 residues long. Trimming left V 5 bases short and J 4 bases short, with 14 bases between. Germline loops: CDR1 SEHNR, CDR2 FQNEAQ (reference sequence). The CDR3 sequence: CASSLTRGSYGYTF. The CDR3 DNA reads as TGTGCCAGCAGCCTTACAAGGGGTAGCTATGGCTACACCTTC. The whole variable domain, remainder taken from reference TRBV7-9 and TRBJ1-2, is DTGVSQNPRHKITKRGQNVTFRCDPISEHNRLYWYRQTLGQGPEFLTYFQNEAQLEKSRLLSDRFSAERPKGSFSTLEIQRTEQGDSAMYLCASSLTRGSYGYTFGSGTRLTVV.

The CDR3 nucleotides read TGCGCCAGCAGCTTGGAAACGCGACGTAACTATGGCTACACCTTC. Amino acid sequence: CASSLETRRNYGYTF. The J gene is TRBJ1-2, the V gene TRBV5-1, with D unclear. This CDR3 contains 15 residues. Germline CDR1 reads SGHRS; CDR2 reads YFSETQ. The V end was cut by 0 bases, the J end by 1 base, with 10 bases between.

This clonotype occurred a few times. This sequence joins TRBV15 and TRBJ2-1; D gene unclear. CDR3 length: 15 residues. Germline V CDR1 and CDR2: LNHNV, YYDKDF (reference sequence). Deletions cut 3 bases from V and 4 bases from J, with 13 bases between. In DNA, the CDR3 is TGTGCCACCAGCAGGAGAAGTTCGGGTTACAATGAGCAGTTCTTC. Protein: CATSRRSSGYNEQFF.

This clonotype has a count of ten or more. The chain recombines TRBV5-1 with TRBJ2-1, with D unresolved. Germline V gene lookup returns CDR1 SGHRS and CDR2 YFSETQ. Trimming took off 4 bases at V and 4 bases at J, with 15 bases between the two ends. The CDR3 has 15 amino acids. In DNA, the CDR3 is TGCGCCAGCAGCCTGCCGGGTAGCCCTTACAATGAGCAGTTCTTC. Encoded protein: CASSLPGSPYNEQFF. The full variable domain, with the rest looked up from reference TRBV5-1 and TRBJ2-1, is KAGVTQTPRYLIKTRGQQVTLSCSPISGHRSVSWYQQTPGQGLQFLFEYFSETQRNKGNFPGRFSGRQFSNSRSEMNVSTLELGDSALYLCASSLPGSPYNEQFFGPGTRLTVL.

This clonotype appeared a few times. Lacking the conserved final phenylalanine or tryptophan, this CDR3 likely reflects a read error. The J gene is TRBJ2-3, the V gene TRBV30; 8 bases are shared with TRBD2. V shed 5 bases and J 4 bases; nucleotides not matched to a gene: 11. The CDR3 extends over 15 amino acids. Germline values: CDR1 GTSNPN, CDR2 SVGIG (reference sequence). The DNA of the CDR3 is TGTGCCTGGGGTAGAGCGGGAGCGGTGCCAGATACGCAGTATTCT. Translated, it gives CAWGRAGAVPDTQYS.

This clonotype was detected many times. The chain recombines TRBV29-1 with TRBJ2-6; D call uncertain. The CDR3 is 13 residues long. The germline CDR1 and CDR2 sequences are SQVTM and ANQGSEA. V was shortened by 6 bases and J by 0 bases, with 6 bases between the two germline ends. The CDR3, as DNA: TGCAGCGTGACGGTCTCTGGGGCCAACGTCCTGACTTTC. It encodes CSVTVSGANVLTF.

The table lists this clonotype with many counts. This chain links TRBV29-1 with TRBJ1-2; TRBD1 matches 9 bases. The germline gives CDR1 SQVTM, CDR2 ANQGSEA. The CDR3 spans 12 residues. The V segment lost 6 bases and the J segment 5 bases; nucleotides outside the gene matches: 4. CDR3 nucleotides: TGCAGCGTGTGGACAGGGGCGTATGGCTACACCTTC. Protein product: CSVWTGAYGYTF. Drawing the rest from reference TRBV29-1 and TRBJ1-2, the complete variable domain is SAVISQKPSRDICQRGTSLTIQCQVDSQVTMMFWYRQQPGQSLTLIATANQGSEATYESGFVIDKFPISRPNLTFSTLTVSNMSPEDSSIYLCSVWTGAYGYTFGSGTRLTVV.

This clonotype was picked up a small number of times. The V call is TRBV7-8, the J call TRBJ2-3; no clear D gene. This CDR3 is 15 amino acids long. V was pared by 5 bases and J by 0 bases, with 12 bases between. Germline CDR1 and CDR2: SGHVS and FQNEAQ. In nucleotides, the CDR3 is TGTGCCAGCAGCCCCGGTTTTGAGAGCACAGATACGCAGTATTTT. Translated, it gives CASSPGFESTDTQYF.

This clonotype was recorded at least ten times. The chain is built from TRBV20-1 and TRBJ1-1; D not certain. The CDR3 runs to 14 residues. Germline CDR1 is DFQATT and CDR2 is SNEGSKA (reference sequence). Deletions cut 0 bases from V and 4 bases from J, with 12 bases between. CDR3 nucleotides: TGCAGTGCTAGAGATAGGGTTTTGGGCACTGAAGCTTTCTTT. Translation gives CSARDRVLGTEAFF.

This chain links TRBV2 with TRBJ1-3; 7 bases fit TRBD1. The CDR3 is 15 residues long. Trimming at V came to 6 bases and at J to 3 bases, leaving 8 bases not matched to a gene. Germline CDR1 and CDR2: SNHLY and FYNNEI. The CDR3 loop is CASRATTGDGNTIYF. In nucleotides, the CDR3 is TGTGCCAGCAGGGCGACCACAGGGGATGGAAACACCATATATTTT. The entire variable domain, with the rest obtained from reference TRBV2 and TRBJ1-3, is as follows: EPEVTQTPSHQVTQMGQEVILRCVPISNHLYFYWYRQILGQKVEFLVSFYNNEISEKSEIFDDQFSVERPDGSNFTLKIRSTKLEDSAMYFCASRATTGDGNTIYFGEGSWLTVV.

This clonotype was counted a few times. The V call is TRBV4-2, the J call TRBJ2-1, with a weak D call TRBD2 (5 bases). CDR3 length equals 17 residues. Germline assignment: CDR1 LGHNA and CDR2 YNFKEQ. V lost 4 bases to trimming and J lost 0 bases, with 16 bases between them. CDR3 sequence: CASSLPREGDSYNEQFF. CDR3 DNA sequence: TGTGCCAGCAGCCTACCCCGAGAGGGAGACTCCTACAATGAGCAGTTCTTC.

A few counts support this clonotype. V and J are TRBV6-2 or TRBV6-3 and TRBJ2-7, with D possibly being TRBD2 (6 bases). CDR3 length: 12 amino acids. The germline gives CDR1 MNHEY, CDR2 SVGEGT. The V gene lost 6 bases and the J gene lost 3 bases, with 9 bases spanning the gap. The CDR3 nucleotides read TGTGCCAGCAGCAAGACTAGCTACGAGCAGTACTTC. Translating it yields CASSKTSYEQYF.

Only a few counts were recorded for this clonotype. This chain joins TRBV30 and TRBJ2-1; perhaps TRBD2 as D (5 bases). CDR1 and CDR2 from the germline V gene are GTSNPN and SVGIG (reference sequence). This CDR3 comprises 14 residues. V was pared by 2 bases and J by 2 bases, with 10 bases between. CDR3 DNA sequence: TGTGCCTGGAGTTACGGGAACACCTACAATGAGCAGTTCTTC. This codes for CAWSYGNTYNEQFF.

This clonotype was seen many times. The V gene is TRBV28, the J gene TRBJ1-5; tentatively, D is TRBD1 (6 bases). With 4 bases removed from V and 3 bases from J, the gap between germline ends came to 16 bases. This CDR3 spans 16 amino acids. In germline, CDR1 is MDHEN, CDR2 SYDVKM. DNA for the CDR3: TGTGCCAGCAGTTCCGGGACAACAGCTGACAATCAGCCCCAGCATTTT. This translates into CASSSGTTADNQPQHF.

This chain uses TRBV5-1 with TRBJ2-7, with D unresolved. Trimming cost V 0 bases and J 3 bases, with 10 bases left between them. The CDR3 is made up of 14 amino acids. Germline CDR1 reads SGHRS; CDR2 reads YFSETQ. CDR3 sequence: CASSLVIGDYEQYF. CDR3 coding DNA: TGCGCCAGCAGCTTGGTTATTGGTGACTACGAGCAGTACTTC.

The DNA for the CDR3 is TGTGCCTGCGGGAGGTTGCCGAACACCGGGGAGCTGTTTTTT. Its protein is CACGRLPNTGELFF. The rearrangement links TRBV6-1 to TRBJ2-2, with TRBD2 matching over 8 bases. The CDR3 runs 14 residues. Unmatched junction bases numbered 5, after V lost 11 bases and J lost 0 bases. The germline gives CDR1 MNHNS, CDR2 SASEGT.

This clonotype has only a few counts. The chain uses TRBV2 and TRBJ2-7; D gene unclear. The CDR3 runs to 13 residues. Trimming removed 7 bases at V and 0 bases at J, with 10 bases between. Germline values: CDR1 SNHLY, CDR2 FYNNEI. The CDR3 here is CASNRAYSYEQYF. For the CDR3, the DNA is TGTGCCAGCAATCGGGCCTACTCCTACGAGCAGTACTTC.

This clonotype occurred many times. The chain has TRBV12-3 or TRBV12-4 and TRBJ2-1, with TRBD2 identical over 14 bases. The J segment lost 7 bases and the V segment lost 11 bases, leaving 4 bases of the junction unmatched. CDR3 length equals 13 residues. The CDR3 here is CAGGTSGRNEQFF. DNA of the CDR3: TGTGCCGGCGGGACTAGCGGGAGAAATGAGCAGTTCTTC.

This clonotype occurred many times. V gene TRBV7-9 combines with J gene TRBJ2-1, with no clear D. Germline assignment: CDR1 SEHNR and CDR2 FQNEAQ (reference sequence). The V gene lost 3 bases and the J gene lost 2 bases, with 5 bases spanning the gap. This CDR3 has 13 residues. CDR3: CASSFGPYNEQFF. In DNA, the CDR3 is TGTGCCAGCAGCTTCGGTCCCTACAATGAGCAGTTCTTC.

This clonotype has just a few counts. V and J are TRBV12-3 or TRBV12-4 and TRBJ2-3, with D maybe TRBD1 (7 bases). The CDR3 covers 16 residues. Trimming removed 7 bases at V and 3 bases at J, with 20 bases between. The CDR3 DNA follows: TGTGCCAGCAACCAAGACAGGGCACTAGCAACAGATACGCAGTATTTT. Its protein is CASNQDRALATDTQYF.

The chain carries TRBV4-3 and TRBJ2-5; D might be TRBD2 (5 bases). This CDR3 is built from 15 residues. From germline, CDR1 is LGHNA and CDR2 YSLEER. Trimming took 1 base from V and 1 from J, leaving 10 bases between them. This CDR3 is CASSQGREGQETQYF. The CDR3 nucleotides read TGCGCCAGCAGCCAAGGTCGCGAGGGCCAAGAGACCCAGTACTTC.

This sequence joins TRBV27 and TRBJ2-7, with 7 nucleotides matching TRBD2. CDR1 and CDR2 (germline): MNHEY, SMNVEV (reference sequence). This CDR3 has 16 residues. V trimming: 2 bases; J trimming: 0 bases; junction bases outside the gene matches: 7. The CDR3 here is CASSLMGLAGSYEQYF. For the CDR3, the DNA is TGTGCCAGCAGTTTAATGGGCTTAGCGGGCTCCTACGAGCAGTACTTC.

This clonotype has only a few counts. The rearrangement joins TRBV18 to TRBJ2-5; possibly TRBD1 for D (5 bases). V gave up 3 bases and J gave up 0 bases, with 8 bases separating them. This CDR3 has 14 amino acids. CDR1 and CDR2 (germline): KGHSH, LQKENI. CDR3 in amino acids: CASSPAGYQETQYF. The CDR3 nucleotides read TGTGCCAGCTCACCGGCAGGGTACCAAGAGACCCAGTACTTC. The full variable domain, in which reference TRBV18 and TRBJ2-5 provide the parts outside the CDR3, is NAGVMQNPRHLVRRRGQEARLRCSPMKGHSHVYWYRQLPEEGLKFMVYLQKENIIDESGMPKERFSAEFPKEGPSILRIQQVVRGDSAAYFCASSPAGYQETQYFGPGTRLLVL.